These T cell receptor beta chains were read from a single sample in a study of regulatory T cells in long-lasting Graves disease. Via MiXCR, TCRdb re-called the multiplex PCR reads, giving one row per CDR3 protein. The sample has hundreds of thousands of distinct CDR3 sequences, around a fifth seen once. The sequenced sample was peripheral blood mononuclear cells (PBMCs), obtained when the disease was refractory, from a patient treated with antithyroid drugs. These receptors all come from a female donor with Graves disease. The CDR3 runs from the conserved cysteine through the conserved F or W. D genes are given only for firm matches. Size values are once, few and many counts, or a class for expanded clones, and some rows have none.

>TRBV20-1|TRBD2|TRBJ2-5|few
CSAILAGNQETQYF
TGCAGTGCTATTCTAGCGGGGAACCAAGAGACCCAGTACTTC
>TRBV20-1|-|TRBJ1-1|-
CSARVTNTEAFF
TGCAGTGCTAGAGTAACGAACACTGAAGCTTTCTTT
>TRBV20-1|-|TRBJ1-5|-
CSAPTGRGGNQPQHF
TGCAGTGCGCCTACAGGGAGGGGGGGCAATCAGCCCCAGCATTTT
>TRBV12-3/TRBV12-4|-|TRBJ1-3|few
CASGPGGGGNTIYF
TGTGCCAGCGGACCCGGGGGCGGGGGAAACACCATATATTTT
>TRBV5-1|-|TRBJ1-2|many
CASSLTRGSYGYTF
TGCGCCAGCAGCTTGACGAGGGGGAGCTATGGCTACACCTTC
>TRBV27|TRBD2|TRBJ2-1|few
CASRLAGGNNEQFF
TGTGCCAGCCGCCTAGCGGGAGGGAACAATGAGCAGTTCTTC
>TRBV28|TRBD1|TRBJ2-1|-
CASSPPRQGAGEQFF
TGTGCCAGCAGTCCCCCCCGACAGGGGGCGGGGGAGCAGTTCTTC
>TRBV5-1|TRBD2|TRBJ2-7|-
CASSLESGVSYEQYF
TGCGCCAGCAGCTTGGAGAGCGGGGTCTCCTACGAGCAGTACTTC
>TRBV6-1|-|TRBJ2-1|few
CASSLPGVAEQFF
TGTGCCAGCAGCCTCCCTGGGGTTGCGGAGCAGTTCTTC
>TRBV29-1|-|TRBJ2-7|-
CSVEGVGNRGPYEQYF
TGCAGCGTTGAAGGAGTGGGCAACCGCGGTCCCTACGAGCAGTACTTC
>TRBV5-6|-|TRBJ2-5|-
CASSLVGAGETQYF
TGTGCCAGCAGCTTGGTAGGGGCCGGGGAGACCCAGTACTTC
>TRBV12-3/TRBV12-4|-|TRBJ1-1|many
CASILNTEAFF
TGTGCCAGCATACTGAACACTGAAGCTTTCTTT
>TRBV27|-|TRBJ2-7|-
CASSSGMWYEQYF
TGTGCCAGCAGTTCGGGGATGTGGTACGAGCAGTACTTC
>TRBV6-1|-|TRBJ1-5|-
CASRQGANQPQHF
TGTGCCAGCAGACAGGGAGCTAATCAGCCCCAGCATTTT
>TRBV20-1|TRBD1|TRBJ1-4|-
CSARDRRNEKLFF
TGCAGTGCTAGGGACAGGAGAAATGAAAAACTGTTTTTT
>TRBV3-1|TRBD2|TRBJ2-7|-
CASSQVAAGDWEQYF
TGTGCCAGCAGCCAAGTTGCCGCGGGAGATTGGGAGCAGTACTTC
>TRBV10-2|-|TRBJ2-1|-
CASSEGGLPYNEQFF
TGCGCCAGCAGTGAGGGTGGGTTACCCTACAATGAGCAGTTCTTC
>TRBV6-5|TRBD1|TRBJ2-7|many
CASSYSKQGSSYEQYF
TGTGCCAGCAGTTACTCGAAACAGGGGAGCTCCTACGAGCAGTACTTC
>TRBV5-1|TRBD2|TRBJ2-3|-
CASSLDSGNPTDTQYF
TGCGCCAGCAGCTTGGACAGCGGGAATCCCACAGATACGCAGTATTTT
>TRBV11-2|-|TRBJ1-1|many
CASSLVPGPSEAFF
TGTGCCAGCAGCTTAGTTCCGGGACCCTCCGAAGCTTTCTTT
>TRBV28|-|TRBJ2-1|-
CASSLGQEQFF
TGTGCCAGCAGTTTGGGGCAGGAGCAGTTCTTC
>TRBV7-9|TRBD1|TRBJ1-6|-
CASRRDSDNSPLHF
TGTGCCAGCCGAAGGGACAGTGATAATTCACCCCTCCACTTT
>TRBV28|TRBD1|TRBJ2-7|many
CASSLLDRGSNEQYF
TGTGCCAGCAGTTTATTAGACAGGGGGTCTAACGAGCAGTACTTC
>TRBV10-3|-|TRBJ1-2|many
CAISESIAESYGYTF
TGTGCCATCAGTGAGTCGATTGCAGAGAGCTATGGCTACACCTTC
>TRBV10-3|TRBD2|TRBJ2-7|many
CATRREGGPYEQYF
TGTGCCACCCGGAGGGAGGGAGGCCCCTACGAGCAGTACTTC
>TRBV2|TRBD2|TRBJ2-3|-
CASNLDLAGHLDTQYF
TGTGCCAGCAACCTAGATTTAGCGGGCCACTTAGATACGCAGTATTTT
>TRBV5-4|TRBD2|TRBJ2-2|few
CASSLAGRREWAGELFF
TGTGCCAGCAGCTTGGCGGGACGGCGGGAGTGGGCCGGGGAGCTGTTTTTT
>TRBV7-3|-|TRBJ1-1|many
CASSLSSGNTEAFF
TGTGCCAGCAGCTTATCTTCGGGGAACACTGAAGCTTTCTTT
>TRBV20-1|-|TRBJ2-6|many
CSASPGAGANVLTF
TGCAGTGCTAGCCCAGGGGCTGGGGCCAACGTCCTGACTTTC
>TRBV3-1|TRBD1|TRBJ2-5|many
CASSQEGQQETQYF
TGTGCCAGCAGCCAAGAGGGACAGCAAGAGACCCAGTACTTC
>TRBV28|-|TRBJ1-6|many
CASSSRVASSYNSPLHF
TGTGCCAGCAGTTCACGGGTTGCGAGCTCCTATAATTCACCCCTCCACTTT
>TRBV3-1|-|TRBJ1-1|many
CASSPGAQKNTEAFF
TGTGCCAGCAGCCCTGGGGCTCAGAAGAACACTGAAGCTTTCTTT
>TRBV20-1|-|TRBJ2-1|-
CSARDVSLPSVSYNEQFF
TGCAGTGCTAGAGATGTTAGCCTCCCTTCAGTCTCCTACAATGAGCAGTTCTTC
>TRBV24-1|-|TRBJ1-5|many
CATSVPNQPQHF
TGTGCCACCAGTGTGCCGAATCAGCCCCAGCATTTT
>TRBV15|TRBD2|TRBJ2-2|many
CATSRLETSGGELFF
TGTGCCACCAGCAGACTAGAGACTAGCGGCGGGGAGCTGTTTTTT
>TRBV20-1|TRBD2|TRBJ2-5|many
CSARDPTGTKYETQYF
TGCAGTGCTAGAGACCCAACCGGGACTAAGTATGAGACCCAGTACTTC
>TRBV27|TRBD1|TRBJ2-1|-
CASSSVGTGRNEQFF
TGTGCCAGCAGTTCAGTGGGGACAGGGAGGAATGAGCAGTTCTTC
>TRBV3-1|-|TRBJ2-7|many
CASSQDLSTEQYF
TGTGCCAGCAGCCAAGATCTTAGTACCGAGCAGTACTTC
>TRBV2|-|TRBJ2-1|-
CASSDPPLQIYNEQFF
TGTGCCAGCAGTGACCCACCGTTACAGATCTACAATGAGCAGTTCTTC
>TRBV6-1|TRBD1|TRBJ2-3|-
CASSEGSYRGPDTQYF
TGTGCCAGCAGTGAAGGCTCGTACAGGGGCCCAGATACGCAGTATTTT
>TRBV20-1|-|TRBJ2-2|-
CSAPWGTPGAGELFF
TGCAGTGCTCCCTGGGGCACGCCTGGGGCCGGGGAGCTGTTTTTT
>TRBV5-8|-|TRBJ1-1|once
CASSRLQGSWTEAFF
TGTGCCAGCAGCAGATTACAGGGTTCCTGGACTGAAGCTTTCTTT
>TRBV7-9|-|TRBJ2-6|many
CASSSPLVISGGANVLTF
TGTGCCAGCAGCTCCCCTCTGGTAATCTCAGGTGGGGCCAACGTCCTGACTTTC
>TRBV30|-|TRBJ1-2|few
CAWSTGFGGYTF
TGTGCCTGGAGTACGGGGTTTGGGGGCTACACCTTC
>TRBV27|TRBD1|TRBJ1-1|many
CASSLSGQGDEAFF
TGTGCCAGCAGTTTATCGGGACAGGGCGATGAAGCTTTCTTT
>TRBV27|-|TRBJ1-5|many
CASSSRWGGDGQPQHF
TGTGCCAGCAGCTCTCGCTGGGGGGGGGACGGTCAGCCCCAGCATTTT
>TRBV2|-|TRBJ1-5|many
CASRPRDPGQPQHF
TGTGCCAGCAGACCCCGGGACCCAGGTCAGCCCCAGCATTTT
>TRBV5-6|TRBD1|TRBJ2-5|once
CASSARGREETQYF
TGTGCCAGCAGCGCCAGGGGGCGCGAGGAGACCCAGTACTTC
>TRBV4-1|TRBD1|TRBJ2-5|few
CASSLMGQGTQETQYF
TGCGCCAGCAGCCTTATGGGACAGGGAACCCAAGAGACCCAGTACTTC
>TRBV28|TRBD1|TRBJ2-2|many
CASSPTGTGTGELFF
TGTGCCAGCAGTCCAACCGGGACAGGGACCGGGGAGCTGTTTTTT
>TRBV9|-|TRBJ2-2|once
CASSPRTTLNTGELFF
TGTGCCAGCAGCCCCCGCACGACCCTGAACACCGGGGAGCTGTTTTTT
>TRBV27|-|TRBJ1-5|many
CASSPQGNSNQPQHF
TGTGCCAGCAGTCCACAGGGAAATAGCAATCAGCCCCAGCATTTT
>TRBV2|TRBD2|TRBJ2-1|-
CASSRASGGYNEQFF
TGTGCCAGCAGCCGAGCTAGCGGGGGATACAATGAGCAGTTCTTC
>TRBV2|-|TRBJ1-4|many
CASRPLGALNEKLFF
TGTGCCAGCAGGCCCTTGGGAGCCCTTAATGAAAAACTGTTTTTT
>TRBV6-1|TRBD1|TRBJ2-7|many
CASSAPGQGREQYF
TGTGCCAGCAGCGCTCCGGGACAGGGACGCGAGCAGTACTTC
>TRBV27|-|TRBJ1-5|many
CASGPGVGNQPQHF
TGTGCCAGCGGTCCAGGGGTGGGCAATCAGCCCCAGCATTTT